These 15 T cell receptor delta chains were sequenced from one sample in a study of Vδ1+ human thymocytes. RNA was extracted from the cells and then reverse transcribed. The CDR3 regions were amplified by multiplex PCR from V-gene primers to a constant-region primer. TCRdb processed the multiplex PCR reads again with the CATT caller. The sample holds more than 25,000 delta-chain clones; nearly 7.5% are singletons and the top ten take 0.85% to 1%. Study findings and constraints: Thymic TRG and TRD repertoires appeared highly polyclonal.

The antigens for these receptors are not known. The sample consisted of Vdelta1+ gamma-delta thymocytes from the thymus. Indicated subset: FACS-sorted CD3+ TCRalphabeta- TCRVdelta1+ TCRVdelta2- thymocytes. The source is a girl younger than two who had congenital heart surgery.

This chain uses TRDV1 with TRDJ1, with 8 bases matching TRDD2. J was trimmed by 1 base and V by 7 bases; bases with no gene match: 20. The CDR3 runs 19 residues. CDR1 is TSWWSYY, CDR2 QGS, per germline. The CDR3 reads CALEAFFLPGGPFTDKLIF. The CDR3 DNA reads TGTGCTCTTGAGGCTTTCTTCCTACCAGGGGGACCTTTCACCGATAAACTCATCTTT.

The chain recombines TRDV1 with TRDJ1, with 9 bases identical to TRDD3. Germline CDR1 TSWWSYY, CDR2 QGS. With V trimmed by 0 bases and J by 0 bases, 11 bases remained unmatched. The CDR3 consists of 19 residues. Here the CDR3 DNA reads TGTGCTCTTGGGGAACTAAGGGGGATACAGACGTCGTACACCGATAAACTCATCTTT. It translates to CALGELRGIQTSYTDKLIF.

This chain joins TRDV1 and TRDJ1; D unclear. This CDR3 has 15 amino acids. Germline V gives CDR1 TSWWSYY, CDR2 QGS. Trimming shortened V by 1 base and J by 0 bases, and 9 bases separated the two germline ends. The DNA for the CDR3 is TGTGCTCTTGGGGAACGACACCAGTACACCGATAAACTCATCTTT. It is translated as CALGERHQYTDKLIF.

This clone occurred a few times. The chain joins TRDV1 to TRDJ1; 7 nucleotides align to TRDD3. CDR3 length: 18 residues. Trimming cost V 4 bases and J 5 bases; bases outside gene matches: 19. The V gene's germline CDR1 is TSWWSYY and CDR2 QGS. CDR3 protein: CALGVTLGLGGITDKLIF. CDR3 bases: TGTGCTCTTGGGGTTACACTTGGACTTGGGGGGATCACTGATAAACTCATCTTT.

The chain employs TRDV1 and TRDJ1; TRDD3 matches 7 bases. V lost 3 bases and J lost 2; bases outside the gene matches: 6. This CDR3 has 15 amino acids. Germline CDR1 and CDR2: TSWWSYY and QGS. The CDR3 coding sequence is TGTGCTCTTGGGGAGTCACGGGGGATTACCGATAAACTCATCTTT. Its protein product is CALGESRGITDKLIF.

This clone was observed a few times. This chain links TRDV1 with TRDJ1, with 8 bases identical to TRDD3. The V segment lost 1 base and the J segment 0 bases; nucleotides outside the gene matches: 19. CDR3 length equals 21 residues. Per germline, CDR1 TSWWSYY and CDR2 QGS. The CDR3 nucleotides read TGTGCTCTTGGGGAACATTTTGAATTAGAGGGATACGCCGGGTACACCGATAAACTCATCTTT. Translated: CALGEHFELEGYAGYTDKLIF.

This clone was seen only a few times. The chain carries TRDV1 and TRDJ1, with D tentatively TRDD3 (6 bases). The CDR3 consists of 16 residues. Germline-derived CDR1 and CDR2 are TSWWSYY and QGS. Trimming took 0 bases from V and 2 from J, leaving 13 bases between them. CDR3 DNA sequence: TGTGCTCTTGGGGAACTTGGGGCTGGGGATACCGATAAACTCATCTTT. Translated, it gives CALGELGAGDTDKLIF.

This clone was seen a handful of times. This chain joins TRDV1 and TRDJ1; 11 positions match TRDD3. Germline CDR1 reads TSWWSYY; CDR2 reads QGS. J was trimmed by 3 bases and V by 4 bases; bases with no gene match: 10. The CDR3 spans 17 residues. For the CDR3, the DNA is TGTGCTCTTGGGGGGCTGGTCTGGGGGATACAGTCCGATAAACTCATCTTT. Translated: CALGGLVWGIQSDKLIF.

The J gene is TRDJ1, the V gene TRDV1, with 8 bases lining up with TRDD3. Germline V gene data show CDR1 as TSWWSYY and CDR2 as QGS. V gave up 4 bases and J gave up 1 base; unmatched junction bases: 26. CDR3 length: 22 residues. The CDR3 DNA reads as TGTGCTCTTGGGGCCTTCGTTTTCCTTCGTACTGGGGGCCGTTACGCCACCGATAAACTCATCTTT. Protein product: CALGAFVFLRTGGRYATDKLIF.

This clone was detected a few times. The chain joins TRDV1 to TRDJ1; D unclear. The V and J ends lost 5 bases and 0 bases respectively, with 22 bases between them. Germline loops: CDR1 TSWWSYY, CDR2 QGS. The CDR3 runs 18 residues. CDR3 protein: CALGPQFPNALYTDKLIF. CDR3 in DNA: TGTGCTCTTGGGCCCCAATTCCCAAACGCCCTGTACACCGATAAACTCATCTTT.

The chain carries TRDV1 and TRDJ1, with a possible D match to TRDD2 (6 bases). TCRdb leaves out the J gene; it was filled in here by matching the DNA to germline. There are 18 residues in the CDR3. The germline CDR1 and CDR2 sequences are TSWWSYY and QGS. The ends were cut back, 2 bases at V and 9 bases at J, with 28 bases in the middle. The DNA of the CDR3 is TGTGCTCTTGGGGAAAGGGGCCTTCCGGGTTCGGCTGCGTCCGAACTCATCTTT. Translating it yields CALGERGLPGSAASELIF.

The chain links TRDV1 to TRDJ1; 10 nucleotides match TRDD3. V lost 2 bases and J lost 4; bases outside the gene matches: 10. CDR1 is TSWWSYY, CDR2 QGS, per germline. The CDR3 contains 17 residues. The CDR3 DNA sequence: TGTGCTCTTGGGGAATTTGTACTGGGGGATTTTGTCGATAAACTCATCTTT. Translation: CALGEFVLGDFVDKLIF.

In regard to this clone: At one end the junction does not follow the germline gene, possibly because of a read error. The genes are TRDV1 and TRDJ1; 12 bases are shared with TRDD3. In germline, CDR1 is TSWWSYY, CDR2 QGS. The CDR3 totals 19 residues. The CDR3 DNA sequence: TGTGCTCTTGGGGAACGGGCTGCACTGGGGGATACCAGCCCCGATAAACTCACCTTT. Translated, it gives CALGERAALGDTSPDKLTF.

The chain has TRDV1 and TRDJ1; TRDD3 might be the D (9 bases). V shed 4 bases and J shed 0 bases, with 27 bases lying between them. Per germline, CDR1 TSWWSYY and CDR2 QGS. CDR3 length equals 20 residues. CDR3 loop: CALGVLPTLLGETHTDKLIF. The CDR3 DNA follows: TGTGCTCTTGGGGTTCTTCCTACTTTACTGGGGGAGACCCACACCGATAAACTCATCTTT.

The V gene was left uncalled, and the J gene is TRDJ1; the table's D call, TRDD3, was not checked against the DNA. This CDR3 spans 22 amino acids. The CDR3 reads CALGARPSNTQGILPATDKLIF. The CDR3 nucleotides read TGTGCTCTTGGGGCTAGGCCCTCAAACACACAGGGGATACTCCCTGCCACCGATAAACTCATCTTT.